Included here is one T cell receptor beta chain sequence, with context. Here immunoSEQ multiplex PCR was the method, and the copy in TCRdb shows in-frame clones only, minus some. Of 130,000 to 150,000 clones in the sample, around 81% are singletons; the top ten hold 7.5% to 9%. The sample originates from a study of blood T cell repertoires in COVID-19. About the research overall: Sources were T cells, B-cell-depleted T cells, or PBMCs; the material itself was cDNA or gDNA.

Trimming took off 6 bases at V and 1 base at J, with 16 bases between the two ends. This CDR3 region has 15 residues. Germline values: CDR1 SGHTA, CDR2 FQGNSA. This chain links TRBV7-2 with TRBJ2-7, with D perhaps TRBD2 (6 bases). This clonotype originated in a human donor in a cohort sampled during active COVID-19. Sequenced: peripheral blood. The CDR3 nucleotides read TGTGCCAGCAGACTAGGACTCGGGAGTTCCTACGAGCAGTACTTC. Its protein is CASRLGLGSSYEQYF.